Below are 28 T cell receptor beta chains sequenced from a single sample in a study of post-analysis software for immune sequencing data. Study observations and caveats: When patients were compared with controls, about 5 TRBV segments were more frequent, TRBV5-6, TRBV5-1 and TRBV20-1 among them.

Their antigen targets remain unknown. The authors incorporated unique molecular identifiers into the TCR beta cDNA libraries. One entry per CDR3 protein, called by TCRdb with MiXCR from the PCR reads. The sample lists 400,000 to 500,000 distinct CDR3 sequences, approximately 39% occurring once. Sequencing was done on a sample of blood. These receptors all come from a girl aged 2-9 years with multiple sclerosis.

The rearrangement joins TRBV7-3 to TRBJ2-2; D might be TRBD1 (6 bases). Germline CDR1 reads SGHTA; CDR2 reads FQGTGA. V was clipped by 5 bases and J by 4 bases, with 11 bases between them. The CDR3 runs 14 residues. In nucleotides, the CDR3 is TGTGCCAGCAGCCAGGGGTCTCCCACCGGGGAGCTGTTTTTT. The encoded protein is CASSQGSPTGELFF.

The chain carries TRBV7-8 and TRBJ2-5; no reliable D call. Matching the DNA end better, TRBJ2-7 makes the J call doubtful. Germline V gene sequence: CDR1 SGHVS, CDR2 FQNEAQ. The CDR3 spans 17 residues. The CDR3 nucleotides are TGTGCCAGCAGCTTGTCGAACCGCGGTTCTGGGGCCTACGAGCAGTACTTC. Translated: CASSLSNRGSGAYEQYF.

This clonotype has more than one count but fewer than ten. The rearrangement joins TRBV11-2 to TRBJ1-4; D is unresolved. This CDR3 is 15 amino acids long. Trimming removed 5 bases from V and 3 bases from J, with 13 bases in between. Germline CDR1 and CDR2: SGHAT and FQNNGV. Here the CDR3 DNA reads TGTGCCAGCAGCCGCGGCTGGGGAGCTAATGAAAAACTGTTTTTT. Protein: CASSRGWGANEKLFF.

The rearrangement uses TRBV5-1 and TRBJ2-1; no clear D. Trimming removed 5 bases from V and 0 bases from J, with 12 bases in between. The germline CDR1 and CDR2 sequences are SGHRS and YFSETQ. This CDR3 spans 15 amino acids. The CDR3 protein is CASRGIALSYNEQFF. The CDR3 coding sequence is TGCGCCAGCAGGGGAATAGCTCTCTCCTACAATGAGCAGTTCTTC.

This clonotype occurred once. The genes are TRBV12-3 or TRBV12-4 and TRBJ2-2; weak D call: TRBD1 (6 bases). The CDR3 has 16 residues. V was shortened by 2 bases and J by 1 base, with 11 bases between the two germline ends. CDR3 loop: CASSLPGVENTGELFF. As DNA, the CDR3 is TGTGCCAGCAGTTTACCAGGGGTTGAGAACACCGGGGAGCTGTTTTTT.

The rearrangement uses TRBV5-5 and TRBJ2-1, with D possibly matching TRBD2 (5 bases). This CDR3 contains 15 residues. V lost 5 bases and J 0 bases, leaving 12 bases between the germline ends. The germline V gene encodes CDR1 SGHKS and CDR2 YYEKEE (reference sequence). As DNA, the CDR3 is TGTGCCAGCAGGCATAGCGCCTACTCCTACAATGAGCAGTTCTTC. Its protein product is CASRHSAYSYNEQFF.

The sample holds a few counts of this clonotype. CDR3: CSAEGGGAGELFF. The CDR3 region has the DNA TGCAGTGCCGAGGGCGGAGGGGCTGGGGAGCTGTTTTTT. The rearrangement joins TRBV20-1 to TRBJ2-2; possibly TRBD2 for D (6 bases). V lost 6 bases and J 8 bases, leaving 16 bases between the germline ends. Germline loops: CDR1 DFQATT, CDR2 SNEGSKA (reference sequence). The CDR3 extends over 13 amino acids.

In its sample, this clonotype was seen a few times. The chain is built from TRBV12-5 and TRBJ1-4, with 7 bases lining up with TRBD1. Germline CDR1 reads LGHNT; CDR2 reads FRNRAP. The CDR3 sequence is 13 residues long. CDR3 in amino acids: CATGAATNEKLFF. The CDR3 DNA follows: TGTGCCACAGGGGCCGCAACTAATGAAAAACTGTTTTTT.

This chain connects TRBV7-2 to TRBJ2-5; 7 bases line up with TRBD2. Germline CDR1 SGHTA, CDR2 FQGNSA. V dropped 1 base and J dropped 4; count of bases not matched to a gene: 9. The CDR3 length is 16 residues. The CDR3 is CASSLEGWPGGETQYF. The CDR3 coding sequence is TGTGCCAGCAGCTTAGAGGGCTGGCCGGGAGGAGAGACCCAGTACTTC.

This clonotype was detected only a few times. This sequence joins TRBV27 and TRBJ2-4; D perhaps matches TRBD1 (6 bases). With the DNA end fitting TRBJ2-7 better, the J assignment may be wrong. Germline V gene data show CDR1 as MNHEY and CDR2 as SMNVEV (reference sequence). The CDR3 has 13 amino acids. CDR3 region: CASSHETGYEQYF. CDR3 nucleotide sequence: TGTGCCAGCAGTCACGAGACAGGCTACGAGCAGTACTTC.

Only one count was recorded for this clonotype. The CDR3 region has the DNA TGTGCCAGCAGTTTGGACTTCCCCACAGATACGCAGTATTTT. It codes for CASSLDFPTDTQYF. The chain has TRBV12-3 or TRBV12-4 and TRBJ2-3; tentative D call: TRBD2 (5 bases). V lost 3 bases to trimming and J lost 2 bases, with 9 bases between them. The CDR3 runs 14 residues.

This clonotype occurred many times. The rearrangement uses TRBV29-1 and TRBJ2-1; D not resolved. Germline assignment: CDR1 SQVTM and CDR2 ANQGSEA. The CDR3 is made up of 11 amino acids. V was pared by 3 bases and J by 4 bases, with 4 bases between. CDR3 sequence (DNA): TGCAGCGTTGATTCTTACAATGAGCAGTTCTTC. This codes for CSVDSYNEQFF.

The V call is TRBV12-3 or TRBV12-4, the J call TRBJ1-2; 7 nucleotides match TRBD1. The CDR3 length is 13 residues. V shed 8 bases, J shed 4 bases, and the junction held 7 bases outside the gene matches. The DNA for the CDR3 is TGTGCCAGCGAGGACAGGCGGGGCTATGGCTACACCTTC. Residues: CASEDRRGYGYTF.

This clonotype was observed a few times. V and J are TRBV29-1 and TRBJ2-1; 13 nucleotides align to TRBD2. TRBJ2-7 explains the end of the DNA better; the J call may be wrong. The CDR3 totals 14 residues. Germline V gives CDR1 SQVTM, CDR2 ANQGSEA. CDR3 protein: CSASGTSGNNEQYF. Here the CDR3 DNA reads TGCAGCGCTTCCGGGACTAGCGGGAACAATGAGCAGTACTTC.

This sequence joins TRBV9 and TRBJ1-5, with TRBD1 matching 8 bases. Trimming cost V 3 bases and J 3 bases; bases outside gene matches: 5. The V gene's germline CDR1 is SGDLS and CDR2 YYNGEE. This CDR3 is 15 amino acids long. The DNA of the CDR3 is TGTGCCAGCAGCGCAGGACAGGGCAACAATCAGCCCCAGCATTTT. Translating gives CASSAGQGNNQPQHF.

The rearrangement joins TRBV12-3 or TRBV12-4 to TRBJ1-4; TRBD1 is a possible D gene (6 bases). The CDR3 is 13 residues long. V was cut by 2 bases and J by 8 bases, with 9 bases left in between. The CDR3 DNA reads as TGTGCCAGCAGTTTATATAGGGGGGAAAAACTGTTTTTT. This codes for CASSLYRGEKLFF.

This clonotype was detected only a few times. The chain links TRBV20-1 to TRBJ2-5; D gene unclear. Germline CDR1 reads DFQATT; CDR2 reads SNEGSKA (reference sequence). V dropped 3 bases and J dropped 4 bases, with 12 bases sitting between them. The CDR3 contains 13 residues. The CDR3 region is CSASRVWGETQYF. CDR3 DNA: TGCAGTGCTAGTAGGGTGTGGGGAGAGACCCAGTACTTC.

The J gene is TRBJ2-1, the V gene TRBV20-1, with 7 positions matching TRBD2. The trim removed 3 bases at V and 4 bases at J, leaving 12 bases unmatched. The CDR3 covers 16 residues. CDR1 DFQATT and CDR2 SNEGSKA come from the germline V gene (reference sequence). CDR3 coding DNA: TGCAGTGCTAGTGAGGGGCAACTAGCGCCTTACAATGAGCAGTTCTTC. Translated: CSASEGQLAPYNEQFF.

This clonotype was detected only a few times. The chain combines TRBV24-1 with TRBJ2-1; 7 bases line up with TRBD1. V lost 7 bases to trimming and J lost 5 bases; unmatched junction nucleotides: 7. This CDR3 contains 14 residues. Germline V CDR1 and CDR2: KGHDR, SFDVKD. Here the CDR3 DNA reads TGTGCCACCAGGAAAACAGGGGACAACAATGAGCAGTTCTTC. Amino acids: CATRKTGDNNEQFF.

This clonotype was observed a few times. This sequence joins TRBV29-1 and TRBJ1-2, with 9 bases identical to TRBD1. The CDR3 is 15 residues long. The junction had 11 bases not matched to a gene; V was cut back by 6 bases and J by 3 bases. CDR1 SQVTM and CDR2 ANQGSEA come from the germline V gene. CDR3: CSVDSGTGYYYGYTF. DNA of the CDR3: TGCAGCGTGGACTCCGGGACAGGGTATTACTATGGCTACACCTTC.

This sequence joins TRBV9 and TRBJ1-1; no definite D call. V gave up 4 bases and J gave up 3 bases, with 13 bases separating them. The CDR3 sequence is 14 residues long. Germline V lookup: CDR1 SGDLS, CDR2 YYNGEE. In nucleotides, the CDR3 is TGTGCCAGCAGCCTGGTTGGGGAGGACACTGAAGCTTTCTTT. As protein: CASSLVGEDTEAFF.

This clonotype came up once. The chain employs TRBV6-5 and TRBJ2-1; 8 nucleotides agree with TRBD2. CDR3 size: 15 residues. Germline values: CDR1 MNHEY, CDR2 SVGAGI. The V segment lost 4 bases and the J segment 0 bases; nucleotides outside the gene matches: 2. The CDR3 protein is CASSSLAGSYNEQFF. CDR3 nucleotides: TGTGCCAGCAGTTCCCTAGCGGGCTCCTACAATGAGCAGTTCTTC.

This clonotype was seen a single time. The chain joins TRBV5-1 to TRBJ1-1; possibly TRBD1 for D (6 bases). Per germline, CDR1 SGHRS and CDR2 YFSETQ. The V gene lost 3 bases and the J gene lost 1 base, with 16 bases spanning the gap. This CDR3 is 16 amino acids long. The CDR3 sequence: CASSSANRVKNTEAFF. The CDR3, as DNA: TGCGCCAGCAGCTCTGCGAACAGGGTTAAGAACACTGAAGCTTTCTTT. Filled out from reference TRBV5-1 and TRBJ1-1, the complete variable domain reads KAGVTQTPRYLIKTRGQQVTLSCSPISGHRSVSWYQQTPGQGLQFLFEYFSETQRNKGNFPGRFSGRQFSNSRSEMNVSTLELGDSALYLCASSSANRVKNTEAFFGQGTRLTVV.

The genes are TRBV29-1 and TRBJ1-2; 8 nucleotides agree with TRBD1. This CDR3 contains 14 residues. With 3 bases clipped from V and 4 bases from J, the junction kept 7 bases outside the gene matches. Germline V gene lookup returns CDR1 SQVTM and CDR2 ANQGSEA. The chain's CDR3 is CSVDRGLLSYGYTF. CDR3 nucleotide sequence: TGCAGCGTTGACAGGGGGCTCTTGAGCTATGGCTACACCTTC.

About this clonotype itself: A read error may explain this, as a much larger clone is one base away. The J gene is TRBJ1-2, the V gene TRBV10-3; D remains unclear. Trimming took off 2 bases at V and 7 bases at J, with 11 bases between the two ends. CDR1 is ENHRY and CDR2 is SYGVKD in the germline V gene. This CDR3 spans 13 amino acids. Written as DNA, the CDR3 is TGTGCCATCAGTGAGAGGGCAGTCCGTGGCTACACCTTC. Amino acid sequence: CAISERAVRGYTF.

This sequence joins TRBV3-1 and TRBJ1-5; D gene uncertain. CDR1 and CDR2 from the germline V gene are LGHDT and YNNKEL (reference sequence). Trimming took off 0 bases at V and 7 bases at J, with 13 bases between the two ends. This CDR3 spans 15 amino acids. The CDR3 sequence: CASSQDGRVRQPQHF. In DNA, the CDR3 is TGTGCCAGCAGCCAAGATGGGCGGGTTCGACAGCCCCAGCATTTT.

This clonotype was observed a handful of times. This chain connects TRBV29-1 to TRBJ1-4; D ambiguous. Looked up from germline, CDR1 is SQVTM and CDR2 is ANQGSEA. Trimming stripped 3 bases from V and 8 bases from J, with 13 bases between. This CDR3 is built from 13 residues. The CDR3 sequence: CSVEGSGEEKLFF. In DNA form, the CDR3 reads TGCAGCGTTGAGGGCAGTGGAGAAGAAAAACTGTTTTTT.

This rearrangement joins TRBV28 to TRBJ1-2, with D uncertain. Germline V gene data show CDR1 as MDHEN and CDR2 as SYDVKM. V shed 5 bases and J shed 4 bases, with 11 bases lying between them. CDR3 length equals 13 residues. The CDR3 loop is CASSEKTSYGYTF. The CDR3 DNA sequence: TGTGCCAGCAGTGAGAAGACTAGCTATGGCTACACCTTC.